This T cell receptor beta chain stems from a study of T cell repertoires in cytomegalovirus infection. Germline V gives CDR1 GTSNPN, CDR2 SVGIG (reference sequence). The CDR3 sequence is 11 residues long. V was cut by 7 bases and J by 5 bases, with 11 bases left in between. This clonotype was detected many times. What it binds is unknown. Findings and caveats of the study: Based on cumulative public TCR beta family frequency, carriers of CMV plus the relevant HLA were identified.

Each CDR3 protein gets one entry after TCRdb re-called the reads with MiXCR. The table lists 160,000 or so distinct CDR3 sequences, 20% to 25% of them singletons. The rearrangement links TRBV30 to TRBJ2-5; D may be TRBD1 (6 bases). The sequenced material came from PBMCs. The sequence was obtained from a human donor in good health (CMV status not recorded). Some clones in this sample may be carry-over from other donors' samples. The CDR3 spells CASDRGETQYF. CDR3 in DNA: TGTGCCTCGGACAGAGGGGAGACCCAGTACTTC.